This TCR beta chain was sequenced during a study of cytomegalovirus exposure and HLA in healthy donors. Study-level background: Unique TCR beta sequences numbering approximately 100 million came from 150 million to 200 million T cells in an earlier analysis.

Germline values: CDR1 SGDLS, CDR2 YYNGEE. Trimming removed 4 bases at V and 4 bases at J, with 11 bases between. This CDR3 contains 13 residues. The study ran its PCR with 60 Vbeta and 13 Jbeta primers. Generated by immunoSEQ multiplex PCR, the TCRdb table keeps only in-frame clones and is missing some. The sample lists tens of thousands of clones; approximately 86% were seen once. With respect to this clone: The antigen is unknown.

General study findings and limits: Researchers reportedly found TCR beta sequences accurately predicted most subjects' HLA-A and HLA-B alleles. Follow-up analysis later connected one missense variant in DCLRE1C with trimming of TCR beta V- and J-genes.

The V and J genes are TRBV9 and TRBJ1-2; D possibly corresponds to TRBD1 (6 bases). The source of this sequence is a woman between 18 and 29 years old in good health and CMV-seronegative. The specimen was PBMCs. As DNA, the CDR3 is TGTGCCAGCAGCACCGGGACACGCTATGGCTACACCTTC. Translation gives CASSTGTRYGYTF.